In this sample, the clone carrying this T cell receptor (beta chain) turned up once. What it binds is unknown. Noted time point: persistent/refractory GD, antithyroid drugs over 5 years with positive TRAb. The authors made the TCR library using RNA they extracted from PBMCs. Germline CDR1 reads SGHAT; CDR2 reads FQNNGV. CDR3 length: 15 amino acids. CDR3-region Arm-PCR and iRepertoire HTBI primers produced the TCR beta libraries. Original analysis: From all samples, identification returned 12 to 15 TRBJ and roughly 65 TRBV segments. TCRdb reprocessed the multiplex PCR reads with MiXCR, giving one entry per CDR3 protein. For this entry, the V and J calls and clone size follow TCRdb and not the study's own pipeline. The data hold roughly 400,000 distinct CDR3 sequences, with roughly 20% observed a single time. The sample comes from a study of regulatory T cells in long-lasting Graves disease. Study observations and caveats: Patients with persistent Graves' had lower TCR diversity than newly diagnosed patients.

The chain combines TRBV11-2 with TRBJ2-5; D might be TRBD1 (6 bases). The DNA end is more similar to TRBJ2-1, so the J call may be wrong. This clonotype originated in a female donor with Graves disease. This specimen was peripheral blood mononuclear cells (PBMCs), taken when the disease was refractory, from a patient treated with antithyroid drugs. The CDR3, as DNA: TGTGCCAGCACGTTACAGGGAAACAACCACAATGAGCAGTTCTTC. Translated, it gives CASTLQGNNHNEQFF.